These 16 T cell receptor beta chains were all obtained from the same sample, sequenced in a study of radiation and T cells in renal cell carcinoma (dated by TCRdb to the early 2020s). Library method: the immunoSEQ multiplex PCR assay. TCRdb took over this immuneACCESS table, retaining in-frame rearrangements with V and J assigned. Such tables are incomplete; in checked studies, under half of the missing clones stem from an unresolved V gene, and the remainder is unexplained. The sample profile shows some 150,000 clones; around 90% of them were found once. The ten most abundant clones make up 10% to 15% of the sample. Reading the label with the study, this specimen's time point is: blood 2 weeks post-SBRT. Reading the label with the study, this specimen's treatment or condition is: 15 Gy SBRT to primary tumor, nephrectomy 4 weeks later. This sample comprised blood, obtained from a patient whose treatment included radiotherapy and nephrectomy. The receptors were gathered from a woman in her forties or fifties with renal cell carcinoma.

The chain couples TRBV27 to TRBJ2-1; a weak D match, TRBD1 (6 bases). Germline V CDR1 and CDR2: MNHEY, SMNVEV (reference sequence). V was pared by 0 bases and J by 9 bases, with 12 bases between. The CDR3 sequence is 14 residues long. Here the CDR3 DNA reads TGTGCCAGCAGTTTATCGCAGGGGAACGGTGAGCAGTTCTTC. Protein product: CASSLSQGNGEQFF.

The chain's CDR3 is CASSYDSSRPLHF. CDR3 DNA: TGTGCCAGCAGTTATGACAGTAGTCGGCCCCTCCACTTT. The J gene is TRBJ1-6, the V gene TRBV6-5, with D perhaps TRBD1 (5 bases). The germline gives CDR1 MNHEY, CDR2 SVGAGI. The V end lost 3 bases, the J end lost 13 bases, and 13 bases lay between the germline ends. The CDR3 length is 13 residues.

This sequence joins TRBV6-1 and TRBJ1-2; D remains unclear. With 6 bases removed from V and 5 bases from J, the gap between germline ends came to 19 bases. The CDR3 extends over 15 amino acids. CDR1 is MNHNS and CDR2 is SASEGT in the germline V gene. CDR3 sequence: CASRTTGLQGYGYTF. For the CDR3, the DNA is TGTGCCAGCAGAACGACTGGACTACAAGGGTATGGCTACACCTTC.

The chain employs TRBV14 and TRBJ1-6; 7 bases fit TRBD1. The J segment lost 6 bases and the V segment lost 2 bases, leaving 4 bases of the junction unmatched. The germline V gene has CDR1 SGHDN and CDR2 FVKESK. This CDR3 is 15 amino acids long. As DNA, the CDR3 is TGTGCCAGCAGCCAAAAACAGGGGTTTAATTCACCCCTCCACTTT. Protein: CASSQKQGFNSPLHF.

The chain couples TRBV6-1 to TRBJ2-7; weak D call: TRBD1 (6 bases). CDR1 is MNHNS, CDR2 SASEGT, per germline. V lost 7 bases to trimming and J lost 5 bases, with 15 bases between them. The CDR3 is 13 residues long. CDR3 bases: TGTGCCAGCAACTCGGGCCAGGGGAACGAGCAGTACTTC. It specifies CASNSGQGNEQYF.

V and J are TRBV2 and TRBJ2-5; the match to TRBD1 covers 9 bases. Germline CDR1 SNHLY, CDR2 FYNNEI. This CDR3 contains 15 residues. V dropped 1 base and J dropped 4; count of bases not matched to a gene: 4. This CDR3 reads CASSEGDRAPETQYF. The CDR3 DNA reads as TGTGCCAGCAGTGAAGGGGACAGGGCCCCAGAGACCCAGTACTTC. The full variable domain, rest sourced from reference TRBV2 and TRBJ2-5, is EPEVTQTPSHQVTQMGQEVILRCVPISNHLYFYWYRQILGQKVEFLVSFYNNEISEKSEIFDDQFSVERPDGSNFTLKIRSTKLEDSAMYFCASSEGDRAPETQYFGPGTRLLVL.

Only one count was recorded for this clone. The CDR3 DNA reads as TGCGCCAGCAGCCAGGGCAACTACAATGAGCAGTTCTTC. It translates to CASSQGNYNEQFF. The V and J genes are TRBV4-3 and TRBJ2-1, with D unresolved. CDR1 is LGHNA and CDR2 is YSLEER in the germline V gene. The CDR3 has 13 amino acids. Trimming took off 3 bases at V and 3 bases at J, with 6 bases between the two ends.

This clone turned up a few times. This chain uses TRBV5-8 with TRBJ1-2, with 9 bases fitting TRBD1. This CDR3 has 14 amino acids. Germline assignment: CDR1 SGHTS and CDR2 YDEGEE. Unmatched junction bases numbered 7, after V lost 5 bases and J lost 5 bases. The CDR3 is CASRTGQGKYGYTF. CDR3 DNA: TGTGCCAGCAGGACCGGACAGGGGAAATATGGCTACACCTTC.

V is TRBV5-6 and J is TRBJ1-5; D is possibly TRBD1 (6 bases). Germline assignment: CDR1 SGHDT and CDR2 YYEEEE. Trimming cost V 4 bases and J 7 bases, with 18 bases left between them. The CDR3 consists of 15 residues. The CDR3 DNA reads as TGTGCCAGCAGCCTAGACGCAGGGGAGGGACAGCCCCAGCATTTT. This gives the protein CASSLDAGEGQPQHF.

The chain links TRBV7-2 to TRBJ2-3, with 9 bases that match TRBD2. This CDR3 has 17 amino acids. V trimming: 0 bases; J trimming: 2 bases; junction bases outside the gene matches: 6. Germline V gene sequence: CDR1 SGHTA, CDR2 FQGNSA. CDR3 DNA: TGTGCCAGCAGCTTAGCGCGGGCTAGCGGGGCCACAGATACGCAGTATTTT. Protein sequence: CASSLARASGATDTQYF.

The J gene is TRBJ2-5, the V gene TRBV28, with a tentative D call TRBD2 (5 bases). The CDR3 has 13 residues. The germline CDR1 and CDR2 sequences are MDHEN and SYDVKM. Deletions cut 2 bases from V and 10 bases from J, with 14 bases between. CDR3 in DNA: TGTGCCAGCAGTTTAAGGCTACCTCGGGACCAGTACTTC. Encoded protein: CASSLRLPRDQYF.

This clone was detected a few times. In DNA form, the CDR3 reads TGTGCCAGCAGCCACAGCGGGGGGAGGTTCGATGAGCAGTTCTTC. This translates into CASSHSGGRFDEQFF. The chain joins TRBV7-3 to TRBJ2-1; 9 nucleotides line up with TRBD2. Trimming at V came to 5 bases and at J to 8 bases, leaving 10 bases not matched to a gene. Germline CDR1 reads SGHTA; CDR2 reads FQGTGA. The CDR3 has 15 amino acids.

CDR3 coding DNA: TGTGCCAGCACCCCGGGACAGGGGAACGAAAAACTGTTTTTT. Encoded protein: CASTPGQGNEKLFF. The V gene is TRBV6-6, the J gene TRBJ1-4, with 10 bases lining up with TRBD1. After removal of 7 bases from V and 8 bases from J, the junction contained 7 bases not matched to a gene. Germline V gene sequence: CDR1 MNHNY, CDR2 SVGAGI (reference sequence). This CDR3 has 14 residues.

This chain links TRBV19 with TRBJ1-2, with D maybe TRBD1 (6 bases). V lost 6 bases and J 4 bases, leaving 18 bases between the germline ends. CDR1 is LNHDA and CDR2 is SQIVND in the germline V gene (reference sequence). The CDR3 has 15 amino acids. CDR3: CASSSSGGAGYGYTF. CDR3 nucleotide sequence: TGTGCCAGTAGCTCCTCGGGGGGCGCGGGCTATGGCTACACCTTC.

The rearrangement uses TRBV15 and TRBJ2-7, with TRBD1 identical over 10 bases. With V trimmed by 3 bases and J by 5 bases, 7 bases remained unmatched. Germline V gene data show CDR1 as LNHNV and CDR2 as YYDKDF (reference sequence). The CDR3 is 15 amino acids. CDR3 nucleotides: TGTGCCACCAGCAGGGGAGGGACAGGGGATAACGAGCAGTACTTC. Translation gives CATSRGGTGDNEQYF. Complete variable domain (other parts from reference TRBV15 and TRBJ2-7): DAMVIQNPRYQVTQFGKPVTLSCSQTLNHNVMYWYQQKSSQAPKLLFHYYDKDFNNEADTPDNFQSRRPNTSFCFLDIRSPGLGDTAMYLCATSRGGTGDNEQYFGPGTRLTVT.

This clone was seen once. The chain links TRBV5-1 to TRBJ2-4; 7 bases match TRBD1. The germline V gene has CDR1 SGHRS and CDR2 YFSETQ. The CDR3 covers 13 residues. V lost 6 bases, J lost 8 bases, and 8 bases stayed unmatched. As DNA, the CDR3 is TGCGCCAGCAAATCAGGGGGTTCGGACATTCAGTACTTC. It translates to CASKSGGSDIQYF. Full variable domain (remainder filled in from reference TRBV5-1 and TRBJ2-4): KAGVTQTPRYLIKTRGQQVTLSCSPISGHRSVSWYQQTPGQGLQFLFEYFSETQRNKGNFPGRFSGRQFSNSRSEMNVSTLELGDSALYLCASKSGGSDIQYFGAGTRLSVL.